Listed below are T cell receptor beta chains from one sample, sequenced in a study of shared T cell receptors in the human thymus. Measured with immunoSEQ multiplex PCR; TCRdb has only the in-frame clones, and not every one. Here the sample spans 720,000 or so clones, 80% to 90% being singletons. This sample was also put to use in a study of human thymus T cells.

The sequenced material came from thymocytes. All receptors derive from a girl younger than two with a congenital heart defect. Each CDR3 is given with its conserved first and last residue.

v_call: TRBV28
cdr3_aa: CASSLESGGNSPLHF

v_call: TRBV9
cdr3_aa: CASSVGGQLHFTQYF

v_call: TRBV2
cdr3_aa: CASGTDYEKLFF

v_call: TRBV6-1
cdr3_aa: CASRKDDYLSYEQYF

v_call: TRBV11-1
cdr3_aa: CASSRTANYGYTF

v_call: TRBV19
cdr3_aa: CASSIREGSYEQYF

v_call: TRBV27
cdr3_aa: CASKQGTLGNTIYF

v_call: TRBV11-2
cdr3_aa: CASINGTTPTYEQYF

v_call: TRBV11-2
cdr3_aa: CASSLGSRVNNSPLHF

v_call: TRBV2
cdr3_aa: CASIPKVSGYTF

v_call: TRBV28
cdr3_aa: CASRGDIFRYGYTF

v_call: TRBV4-3
cdr3_aa: CASSPLGPRGTYGYTF

v_call: TRBV6-4
cdr3_aa: CASSLRESTEAFF

v_call: TRBV4-3
cdr3_aa: CASSPPGYESSYNSPLHF

v_call: TRBV5-1
cdr3_aa: CASRTKETQYF

v_call: TRBV18
cdr3_aa: CASSRTFEETQYF

v_call: TRBV7-8
cdr3_aa: CASSLVRNTEAFF

v_call: TRBV6-1
cdr3_aa: CASSERDRPNSPLHF

v_call: TRBV10-3
cdr3_aa: CAISKGQMNTEAFF

v_call: TRBV7-2
cdr3_aa: CASSLVVLLGGSNQPQHF

v_call: TRBV6-1
cdr3_aa: CASSGTGSRSGANVLTF

v_call: TRBV9
cdr3_aa: CASSLGTGNQPQHF

v_call: TRBV5-6
cdr3_aa: CASSPGQGTSEAFF

v_call: TRBV4-3
cdr3_aa: CASRQRLAGTYNEQFF

v_call: TRBV19
cdr3_aa: CASSLNSNQPQHF

v_call: TRBV7-9
cdr3_aa: CASSSELTAKAFF

v_call: TRBV6-1
cdr3_aa: CASSEGVGGAFGYTF

v_call: TRBV27
cdr3_aa: CASSQRGEQFF

v_call: TRBV6-1
cdr3_aa: CASSGRCSNQPQHF

v_call: TRBV20-1
cdr3_aa: CSVRRDTQYF

v_call: TRBV6-6
cdr3_aa: CASGKHSSGATDTQYF

v_call: TRBV15
cdr3_aa: CATSRDQASTEAFF

v_call: TRBV28
cdr3_aa: CASPGTGPRDPSPLHF

v_call: TRBV27
cdr3_aa: CASSLVGTGQGFSSPEQYF

v_call: TRBV7-2
cdr3_aa: CASSLGGGRNTIYF

v_call: TRBV5-1
cdr3_aa: CASSTDTREGAGELFF

v_call: TRBV25-1
cdr3_aa: CASREPQGTSPLHF

v_call: TRBV29-1
cdr3_aa: CSVDRETNTEAFF

v_call: TRBV5-1
cdr3_aa: CASSERTGRTDTQYF

v_call: TRBV5-1
cdr3_aa: CASSRGTGGQYF

v_call: TRBV15
cdr3_aa: CATSRVGGPVNTGELFF

v_call: TRBV11-2
cdr3_aa: CASSKYRTRHLTETQYF

v_call: TRBV4-1
cdr3_aa: CASSQLRDRETSDTQYF

v_call: TRBV27
cdr3_aa: CAGFPGGCNEQFF

v_call: TRBV6-5
cdr3_aa: CASSYDRERLNYGYTF

v_call: TRBV7-9
cdr3_aa: CASSFGDRNEKLFF

v_call: TRBV9
cdr3_aa: CASSVGPRSVGEQFF